The clone carrying this T cell receptor (beta chain) has only one observation. The sample originates from a study of blood T cell repertoires in COVID-19. Only in-frame clones appear in the TCRdb table, and some are missing; sequencing was by immunoSEQ multiplex PCR. The sample records roughly 200,000 clones, 83% being singletons. The CDR3 contains 13 residues. CDR1 and CDR2 from the germline V gene are MNHNY and SVGAGI (reference sequence). The V and J ends lost 7 bases and 9 bases, in that order; junction bases with no gene match: 9. The sample comprised peripheral blood. This chain uses TRBV6-6 with TRBJ1-5; 7 nucleotides align to TRBD1. The origin of this receptor is a human donor in a cohort sampled during active COVID-19. In DNA, the CDR3 is TGTGCCAGCAACGACAGGGCTCTGCGGCCCCAGCATTTT. This codes for CASNDRALRPQHF.